The 30 T cell receptor beta chains given below trace back to one sample, sequenced in a study of T cell responses to AZD1222 COVID-19 vaccine. Assay: immunoSEQ multiplex PCR; the TCRdb copy retains only in-frame clones and omits some. The sample shows roughly 70,000 clones, nearly 90% of them seen only once. The sample consisted of peripheral blood, taken 28 days after the second AZD1222 dose. These receptors were taken from an adult who received the AZD1222 COVID-19 vaccine.

On this clone: One end of the junction is discordant with germline, which a read error may explain. The rearrangement joins TRBV19 to TRBJ2-7; D possibly corresponds to TRBD1 (5 bases). CDR3 length: 13 residues. Germline V gives CDR1 LNHDA, CDR2 SQIVND (reference sequence). The CDR3 sequence: CASSLDRTYEQYF. CDR3 coding DNA: TGTGCCAGTAGTCTAGACAGAACGTACGAGCAGTACTTC.

The chain joins TRBV7-2 to TRBJ2-3; 12 bases fit TRBD2. The V and J ends lost 5 bases and 0 bases, in that order; junction bases with no gene match: 9. This CDR3 has 18 amino acids. CDR1 is SGHTA and CDR2 is FQGNSA in the germline V gene. CDR3 sequence reads: CASSVIWTSGTSTDTQYF. The CDR3 bases are TGTGCCAGCAGCGTAATATGGACTAGCGGGACTAGCACAGATACGCAGTATTTT.

The V and J genes are TRBV18 and TRBJ1-5; perhaps TRBD1 as D (5 bases). Trimming cost V 4 bases and J 5 bases, with 12 bases left between them. Per germline, CDR1 KGHSH and CDR2 LQKENI. The CDR3 loop spans 14 amino acids. CDR3 loop: CASSRGYLDQPQHF. For the CDR3, the DNA is TGTGCCAGCTCACGGGGGTATTTGGATCAGCCCCAGCATTTT.

For the CDR3, the DNA is TGTGCCAGCAGCTTGCCCCCAAAGCCCTATGAAGCTTTCTTT. The encoded protein is CASSLPPKPYEAFF. The genes are TRBV5-5 and TRBJ1-1; D is unclear. Germline CDR1 is SGHKS and CDR2 is YYEKEE (reference sequence). This CDR3 spans 14 amino acids. The ends were cut back, 1 base at V and 7 bases at J, with 14 bases in the middle.

The genes are TRBV11-2 and TRBJ1-6; 7 bases match TRBD1. CDR1 is SGHAT and CDR2 is FQNNGV in the germline V gene. J was trimmed by 7 bases and V by 3 bases; bases with no gene match: 9. This CDR3 is 16 amino acids long. The CDR3 DNA reads TGTGCCAGCAGCTTGGGCGCCGGGACAGCCAATTCACCCCTCCACTTT. Its translation is CASSLGAGTANSPLHF.

The CDR3 DNA follows: TGTGCCAGCAGCCAAGATGGGGGACTAGCGGGGGTGTACCAAGAGACCCAGTACTTC. This encodes CASSQDGGLAGVYQETQYF. The chain is built from TRBV14 and TRBJ2-5; TRBD2 matches 14 bases. Germline assignment: CDR1 SGHDN and CDR2 FVKESK. The V segment lost 0 bases and the J segment 0 bases; nucleotides outside the gene matches: 6. The CDR3 spans 19 residues. Complete variable domain (other parts from reference TRBV14 and TRBJ2-5): EAGVTQFPSHSVIEKGQTVTLRCDPISGHDNLYWYRRVMGKEIKFLLHFVKESKQDESGMPNNRFLAERTGGTYSTLKVQPAELEDSGVYFCASSQDGGLAGVYQETQYFGPGTRLLVL.

The chain has TRBV5-5 and TRBJ1-1; D possibly corresponds to TRBD1 (6 bases). Germline CDR1 is SGHKS and CDR2 is YYEKEE (reference sequence). The CDR3 runs 14 residues. V lost 1 base to trimming and J lost 7 bases, with 14 bases between them. The CDR3, as DNA: TGTGCCAGCAGCTTGCGGAACAGGGTGGGTGAAGCTTTCTTT. This codes for CASSLRNRVGEAFF.

The V and J genes are TRBV9 and TRBJ1-2, with D possibly TRBD1 on 5 matching bases. The CDR3 sequence is 15 residues long. The V and J ends lost 0 bases and 5 bases respectively, with 14 bases between them. Germline V gives CDR1 SGDLS, CDR2 YYNGEE. In DNA, the CDR3 is TGTGCCAGCAGCGTAGGTCCAGGGTTTGGATATGGCTACACCTTC. Translating it yields CASSVGPGFGYGYTF.

CDR3 in amino acids: CASSPPPQGDQETQYF. The DNA of the CDR3 is TGTGCCAGCTCACCACCGCCGCAGGGGGACCAAGAGACCCAGTACTTC. The rearrangement uses TRBV18 and TRBJ2-5, with 7 bases identical to TRBD1. V was pared by 0 bases and J by 0 bases, with 4 bases of the junction left unmatched. CDR1 is KGHSH, CDR2 LQKENI, per germline. The CDR3 covers 16 residues. Full variable domain (missing parts from reference TRBV18 and TRBJ2-5): NAGVMQNPRHLVRRRGQEARLRCSPMKGHSHVYWYRQLPEEGLKFMVYLQKENIIDESGMPKERFSAEFPKEGPSILRIQQVVRGDSAAYFCASSPPPQGDQETQYFGPGTRLLVL.

This chain links TRBV5-4 with TRBJ2-3; no definite D call. Trimming cost V 1 base and J 5 bases, with 11 bases left between them. Germline V gives CDR1 SGHNT, CDR2 YYREEE (reference sequence). The CDR3 sequence is 14 residues long. CDR3 coding DNA: TGTGCCAGCAGCTTGAGTCTAGTCGGAGATACGCAGTATTTT. This sequence encodes CASSLSLVGDTQYF.

This clone was found once. This chain connects TRBV27 to TRBJ2-6, with D unclear. Germline-derived CDR1 and CDR2 are MNHEY and SMNVEV (reference sequence). The germline V and J ends were trimmed by 6 bases and 1 base, with 13 bases remaining between them. This CDR3 has 16 amino acids. The CDR3 DNA is TGTGCCAGCAGATTCTTTACGAGTTCTGGGGCCAACGTCCTGACTTTC. Translating it yields CASRFFTSSGANVLTF. Using reference TRBV27 and TRBJ2-6 for the parts outside the CDR3, the full variable domain is EAQVTQNPRYLITVTGKKLTVTCSQNMNHEYMSWYRQDPGLGLRQIYYSMNVEVTDKGDVPEGYKVSRKEKRNFPLILESPSPNQTSLYFCASRFFTSSGANVLTFGAGSRLTVL.

The chain combines TRBV18 with TRBJ1-2; TRBD1 is a possible D gene (5 bases). V lost 6 bases and J lost 4, with 21 bases in between. The CDR3 loop spans 16 amino acids. CDR1 KGHSH and CDR2 LQKENI come from the germline V gene. As DNA, the CDR3 is TGTGCCAGCTCCGGTGACCAGGGATCGGCTAGCTATGGCTACACCTTC. Translated: CASSGDQGSASYGYTF.

The chain couples TRBV4-1 to TRBJ1-6; possibly TRBD1 for D (6 bases). There are 17 residues in the CDR3. Germline V gene data show CDR1 as MGHRA and CDR2 as YSYEKL. Trimming took off 1 base at V and 1 base at J, with 11 bases between the two ends. CDR3 in amino acids: CASSQGQAQSYNSPLHF. CDR3 sequence (DNA): TGCGCCAGCAGCCAAGGACAGGCGCAGTCCTATAATTCACCCCTCCACTTT.

The CDR3 bases are TGTGCCACTGGGCGGAGGTCCACAGATACGCAGTATTTT. Translation gives CATGRRSTDTQYF. The rearrangement links TRBV6-5 to TRBJ2-3; maybe TRBD2 (5 bases). Germline V lookup: CDR1 MNHEY, CDR2 SVGAGI. V was cut by 10 bases and J by 2 bases, with 13 bases left in between. This CDR3 is built from 13 residues.

This clone was observed a single time. V usage is TRBV5-1 and J usage is TRBJ2-5, with TRBD2 identical over 11 bases. CDR1 is SGHRS and CDR2 is YFSETQ in the germline V gene. The CDR3 runs to 15 residues. The V segment lost 1 base and the J segment 6 bases; nucleotides outside the gene matches: 5. For the CDR3, the DNA is TGCGCCAGCAGCTTGACTAGCGGGAGTTTGCAGACCCAGTACTTC. Protein sequence: CASSLTSGSLQTQYF. The variable domain in full, completed from reference TRBV5-1 and TRBJ2-5, reads KAGVTQTPRYLIKTRGQQVTLSCSPISGHRSVSWYQQTPGQGLQFLFEYFSETQRNKGNFPGRFSGRQFSNSRSEMNVSTLELGDSALYLCASSLTSGSLQTQYFGPGTRLLVL.

This chain's CDR3 is CASSAPNTGELFF. For the CDR3, the DNA is TGTGCCAGCAGCGCTCCGAACACCGGGGAGCTGTTTTTT. The chain employs TRBV7-2 and TRBJ2-2; no firm D call. Germline-derived CDR1 and CDR2 are SGHTA and FQGNSA. V lost 5 bases and J lost 0, with 4 bases in between. There are 13 residues in the CDR3.

The chain is built from TRBV7-6 and TRBJ2-2; 8 bases match TRBD1. Germline values: CDR1 SGHVS, CDR2 FNYEAQ. The junction had 3 bases not matched to a gene; V was cut back by 4 bases and J by 11 bases. The CDR3 spans 12 residues. Written as DNA, the CDR3 is TGTGCCAGCAGCTCCGGGACAGGCGAGCTGTTTTTT. Translated: CASSSGTGELFF.

The J gene is TRBJ2-1, the V gene TRBV11-2; D perhaps matches TRBD2 (6 bases). The germline CDR1 and CDR2 sequences are SGHAT and FQNNGV. V lost 5 bases to trimming and J lost 6 bases, with 23 bases between them. The length of the CDR3 is 17 residues. The CDR3, as DNA: TGTGCCAGCAGCGGGGACTGGCTAGCCGGCATTCCCAATGAGCAGTTCTTC. Translated: CASSGDWLAGIPNEQFF.

This chain connects TRBV30 to TRBJ2-1; TRBD2 matches at 7 bases. Trimming removed 6 bases from V and 2 bases from J; junction bases left unmatched: 7. This CDR3 has 14 residues. From germline, CDR1 is GTSNPN and CDR2 SVGIG (reference sequence). CDR3: CACKAGTTYNEQFF. CDR3 sequence (DNA): TGTGCCTGCAAAGCGGGGACGACCTACAATGAGCAGTTCTTC.

The chain recombines TRBV6-1 with TRBJ2-3; D is perhaps TRBD1 (6 bases). Trimming stripped 4 bases from V and 0 bases from J, with 14 bases between. From germline, CDR1 is MNHNS and CDR2 SASEGT. The CDR3 length is 16 residues. The CDR3 nucleotides are TGTGCCAGCAGTGGCTCCGGGACACAAAGCACAGATACGCAGTATTTT. Translated, it gives CASSGSGTQSTDTQYF.

The chain recombines TRBV4-2 with TRBJ2-7; TRBD2 aligns across 8 bases. The CDR3 sequence is 16 residues long. V shed 0 bases and J 6 bases; nucleotides not matched to a gene: 10. The germline gives CDR1 LGHNA, CDR2 YNFKEQ. DNA for the CDR3: TGTGCCAGCAGCCAAGATCAGGCGGGAGGATCCGGCGAGCAGTACTTC. This gives the protein CASSQDQAGGSGEQYF.

The genes are TRBV20-1 and TRBJ2-1, with a tentative D call TRBD2 (5 bases). V dropped 5 bases and J dropped 7 bases, with 9 bases sitting between them. The CDR3 is made up of 11 amino acids. Germline V gene lookup returns CDR1 DFQATT and CDR2 SNEGSKA (reference sequence). CDR3 loop: CSAPRGNEQFF. For the CDR3, the DNA is TGCAGTGCTCCTAGAGGGAATGAGCAGTTCTTC.

This clone has just one count. The chain joins TRBV21-1 to TRBJ1-1; TRBD1, the table's D call, was not compared with the DNA. TRBV21-1 corresponds to a pseudogene. The CDR3 contains 15 residues. The DNA of the CDR3 is TGTGCCAGCATTCCAACGACAGGGGGAAACACTGAAGCTTTCTTT. The encoded protein is CASIPTTGGNTEAFF.

The chain couples TRBV5-8 to TRBJ2-1; 12 nucleotides align to TRBD2. This CDR3 region has 15 residues. Germline CDR1 SGHTS, CDR2 YDEGEE. Germline trimming cut 4 bases from V and 3 bases from J; bases unmatched to any gene: 2. The CDR3 coding sequence is TGTGCCAGCAGCGGGACTAGCGGGCGCTACAATGAGCAGTTCTTC. Translating it yields CASSGTSGRYNEQFF.

The chain is built from TRBV6-6 and TRBJ2-3; D not resolved. Per the germline V gene, CDR1 is MNHNY and CDR2 is SVGAGI (reference sequence). CDR3 length equals 12 residues. V dropped 5 bases and J dropped 3 bases, with 6 bases sitting between them. The CDR3 DNA sequence: TGTGCCAGCAGTCCTATAACAGATACGCAGTATTTT. Amino acid sequence: CASSPITDTQYF.

The chain uses TRBV27 and TRBJ2-6; TRBD2 agrees at 14 bases. Per germline, CDR1 MNHEY and CDR2 SMNVEV (reference sequence). J lost 3 bases, V lost 6 bases, and 4 bases had no gene match. The CDR3 covers 17 residues. CDR3 sequence: CASSPGLAGVGANVLTF. The DNA of the CDR3 is TGTGCCAGCAGCCCGGGACTAGCGGGAGTTGGGGCCAACGTCCTGACTTTC.

The V call is TRBV6-5, the J call TRBJ2-7; D is undetermined. V dropped 7 bases and J dropped 2 bases, with 12 bases sitting between them. Germline values: CDR1 MNHEY, CDR2 SVGAGI. The CDR3 is 13 amino acids. The CDR3 region has the DNA TGTGCCAGCACCCCCCGACTTGCCTACGAGCAGTACTTC. Amino acids: CASTPRLAYEQYF.

This rearrangement joins TRBV11-2 to TRBJ1-1; D gene ambiguous. Trimming took off 2 bases at V and 0 bases at J, with 4 bases between the two ends. This CDR3 is 13 amino acids long. The germline V gene has CDR1 SGHAT and CDR2 FQNNGV. The CDR3 coding sequence is TGTGCCAGCAGCTTATCCGTGAACACTGAAGCTTTCTTT. Its translation is CASSLSVNTEAFF.

The genes are TRBV10-3 and TRBJ1-5, with D possibly being TRBD1 (5 bases). CDR3 size: 15 residues. Germline CDR1 and CDR2: ENHRY and SYGVKD. V was pared by 0 bases and J by 6 bases, with 12 bases between. The CDR3 reads CAISESLGDSQPQHF. CDR3 sequence (DNA): TGTGCCATCAGTGAGTCGCTGGGGGATTCTCAGCCCCAGCATTTT.

The chain carries TRBV7-2 and TRBJ1-2, with a tentative D call TRBD1 (5 bases). The V gene lost 1 base and the J gene lost 4 bases, with 10 bases spanning the gap. This CDR3 is built from 14 residues. Germline loops: CDR1 SGHTA, CDR2 FQGNSA. The CDR3 here is CASSLVRDGYGYTF. CDR3 bases: TGTGCCAGCAGCTTAGTTCGGGACGGCTATGGCTACACCTTC. The entire variable domain, with the rest obtained from reference TRBV7-2 and TRBJ1-2, is as follows: GAGVSQSPSNKVTEKGKDVELRCDPISGHTALYWYRQSLGQGLEFLIYFQGNSAPDKSGLPSDRFSAERTGGSVSTLTIQRTQQEDSAVYLCASSLVRDGYGYTFGSGTRLTVV.